In its sample, the clone carrying this T cell receptor (beta chain) was seen a few times. Trimming took 6 bases from V and 3 from J; bases not matched to a gene: 12. In germline, CDR1 is SEHNR, CDR2 FQNEAQ (reference sequence). This CDR3 has 17 residues. This entry is derived from a study of human T cells and chemical hapten exposure. Study as a whole: 0.01% DPC was applied to the upper back in patch tests, which were read at 6 days.

Time point: patch test 1, 2 weeks after DPC sensitization. Treatment meaning: therapeutic diphenylcyclopropenone sensitization with weekly scalp DPC. Blood collection happened ahead of applying each patch test. The authors extracted total RNA from unfractionated whole blood. In the library, unique molecular identifiers were attached to individual cDNA molecules. TCRdb analysed the RACE reads with MiXCR anew, one entry per CDR3 protein. The sample records roughly 360,000 distinct CDR3 sequences, 4.8% being singletons. The sequences come from whole blood, collected in connection with sensitization to the hapten diphenylcyclopropenone (DPC). The clonotype originates from a woman in her forties or fifties with alopecia areata. Some clones in this sample may be carry-over from other donors' samples. The gene calls are TRBV7-9 and TRBJ2-4; the match to TRBD1 covers 9 bases. The CDR3 DNA reads as TGTGCCAGCAGTCCCTTCGACAGGGGGTATAACAAAAACATTCAGTACTTC. This encodes CASSPFDRGYNKNIQYF.